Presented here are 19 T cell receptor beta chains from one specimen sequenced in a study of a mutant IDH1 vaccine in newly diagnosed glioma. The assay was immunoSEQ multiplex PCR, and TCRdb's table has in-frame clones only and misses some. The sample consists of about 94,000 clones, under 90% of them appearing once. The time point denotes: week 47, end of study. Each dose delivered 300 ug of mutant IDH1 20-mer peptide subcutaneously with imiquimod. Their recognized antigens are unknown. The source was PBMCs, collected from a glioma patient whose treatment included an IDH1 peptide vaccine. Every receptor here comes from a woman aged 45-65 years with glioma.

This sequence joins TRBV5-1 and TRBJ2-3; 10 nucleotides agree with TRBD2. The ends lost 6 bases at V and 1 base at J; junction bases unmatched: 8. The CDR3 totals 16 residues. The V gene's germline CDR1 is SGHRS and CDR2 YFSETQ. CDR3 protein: CASTEVGTSGTDTQYF. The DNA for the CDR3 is TGCGCCAGCACTGAGGTAGGGACTAGCGGCACAGATACGCAGTATTTT.

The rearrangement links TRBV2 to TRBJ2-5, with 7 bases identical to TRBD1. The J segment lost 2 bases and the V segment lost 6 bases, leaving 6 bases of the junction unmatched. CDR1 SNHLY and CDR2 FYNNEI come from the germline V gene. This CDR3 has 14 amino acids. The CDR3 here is CASSLDREQETQYF. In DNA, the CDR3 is TGTGCCAGCAGCCTCGACAGGGAACAAGAGACCCAGTACTTC.

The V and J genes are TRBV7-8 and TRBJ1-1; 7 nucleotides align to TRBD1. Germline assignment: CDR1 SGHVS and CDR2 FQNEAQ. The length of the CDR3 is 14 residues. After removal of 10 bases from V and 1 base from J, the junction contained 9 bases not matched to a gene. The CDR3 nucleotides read TGTGCCACGTCACGGACAGGACAGAACACTGAAGCTTTCTTT. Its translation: CATSRTGQNTEAFF.

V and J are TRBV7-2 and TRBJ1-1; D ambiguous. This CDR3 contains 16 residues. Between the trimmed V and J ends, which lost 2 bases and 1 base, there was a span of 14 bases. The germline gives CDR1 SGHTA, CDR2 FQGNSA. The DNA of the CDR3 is TGTGCCAGCAGCTTAAAGTTTGCTACAGCGAACACTGAAGCTTTCTTT. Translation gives CASSLKFATANTEAFF.

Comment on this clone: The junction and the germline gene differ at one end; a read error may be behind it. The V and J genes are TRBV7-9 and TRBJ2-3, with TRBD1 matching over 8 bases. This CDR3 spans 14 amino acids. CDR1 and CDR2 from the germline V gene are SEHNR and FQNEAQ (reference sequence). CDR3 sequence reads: CASRTVGGTGTQYF. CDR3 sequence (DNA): TGTGCCAGCAGGACGGTAGGGGGGACAGGTACGCAGTATTTT.

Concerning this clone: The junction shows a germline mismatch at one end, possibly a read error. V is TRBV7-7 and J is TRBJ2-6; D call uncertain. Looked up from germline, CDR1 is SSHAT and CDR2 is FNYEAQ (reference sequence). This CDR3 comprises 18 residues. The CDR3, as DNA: TGTGCCAGCAGCGACCCCAATAAGTCCACAAAGTCGGGCCAACGTCCTGACTTC. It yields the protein CASSDPNKSTKSGQRPDF.

The CDR3 spells CASSEGLAGGELFF. Here the CDR3 DNA reads TGCGCCAGCAGCGAGGGACTAGCGGGTGGGGAGCTGTTTTTT. The rearrangement joins TRBV5-1 to TRBJ2-2, with 12 nucleotides matching TRBD2. The CDR3 is 14 residues long. V lost 4 bases to trimming and J lost 8 bases; unmatched junction nucleotides: 3. CDR1 and CDR2 from the germline V gene are SGHRS and YFSETQ.

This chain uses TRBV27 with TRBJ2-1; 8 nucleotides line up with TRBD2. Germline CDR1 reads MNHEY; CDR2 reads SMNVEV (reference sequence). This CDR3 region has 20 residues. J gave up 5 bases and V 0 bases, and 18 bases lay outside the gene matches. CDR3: CASSLSPRVDREGFDNEQFF. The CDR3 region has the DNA TGTGCCAGCAGTTTATCGCCCCGCGTTGACCGGGAGGGTTTCGACAATGAGCAGTTCTTC.

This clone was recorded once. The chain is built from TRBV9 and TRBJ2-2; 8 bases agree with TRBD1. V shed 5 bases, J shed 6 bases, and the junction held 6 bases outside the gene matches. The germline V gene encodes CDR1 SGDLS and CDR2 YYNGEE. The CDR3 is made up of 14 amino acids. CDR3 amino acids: CASRQGQGSGELFF. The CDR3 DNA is TGTGCCAGCAGACAAGGACAGGGTTCCGGGGAGCTGTTTTTT.

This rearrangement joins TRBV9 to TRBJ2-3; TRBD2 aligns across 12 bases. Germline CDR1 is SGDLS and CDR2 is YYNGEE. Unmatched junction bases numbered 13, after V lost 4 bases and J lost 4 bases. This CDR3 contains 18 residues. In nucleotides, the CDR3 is TGTGCCAGCAGCCCTTTACCGCGGACTAGCGGGATGCCAGATACGCAGTATTTT. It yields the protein CASSPLPRTSGMPDTQYF.

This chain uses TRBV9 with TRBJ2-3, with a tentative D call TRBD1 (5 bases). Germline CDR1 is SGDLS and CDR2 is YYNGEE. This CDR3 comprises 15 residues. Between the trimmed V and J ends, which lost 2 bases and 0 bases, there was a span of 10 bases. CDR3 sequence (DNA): TGTGCCAGCAGCGTCGGACAAGCTAGCACAGATACGCAGTATTTT. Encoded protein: CASSVGQASTDTQYF.

The CDR3 DNA reads as TGTGCCAGCAGTTACTCCGGGGCGGGAGGGCCCTACGAGCAGTACTTC. It is translated as CASSYSGAGGPYEQYF. The V gene is TRBV6-5, the J gene TRBJ2-7, with 9 nucleotides matching TRBD2. CDR1 is MNHEY and CDR2 is SVGAGI in the germline V gene. CDR3 length: 16 residues. The trim removed 0 bases at V and 2 bases at J, leaving 5 bases unmatched.

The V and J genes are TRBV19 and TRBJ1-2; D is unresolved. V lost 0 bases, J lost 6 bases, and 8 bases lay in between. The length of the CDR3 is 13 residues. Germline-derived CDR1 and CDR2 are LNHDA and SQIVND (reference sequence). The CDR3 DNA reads TGTGCCAGTAGTATAGACCTAAGGAATGGCTACACCTTC. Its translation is CASSIDLRNGYTF. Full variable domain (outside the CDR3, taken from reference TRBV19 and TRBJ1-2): DGGITQSPKYLFRKEGQNVTLSCEQNLNHDAMYWYRQDPGQGLRLIYYSQIVNDFQKGDIAEGYSVSREKKESFPLTVTSAQKNPTAFYLCASSIDLRNGYTFGSGTRLTVV.

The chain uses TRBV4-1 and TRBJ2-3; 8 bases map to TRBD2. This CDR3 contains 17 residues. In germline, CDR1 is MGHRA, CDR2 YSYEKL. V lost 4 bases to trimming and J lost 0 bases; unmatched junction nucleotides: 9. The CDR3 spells CASSLYASGFSTDTQYF. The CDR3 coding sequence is TGCGCCAGCAGCCTATACGCTAGCGGGTTTAGCACAGATACGCAGTATTTT.

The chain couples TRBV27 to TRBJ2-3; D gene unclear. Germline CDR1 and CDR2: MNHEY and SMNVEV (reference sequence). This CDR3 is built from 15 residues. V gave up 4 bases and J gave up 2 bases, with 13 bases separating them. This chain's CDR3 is CASSWGQRATDTQYF. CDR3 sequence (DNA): TGTGCCAGCAGTTGGGGTCAACGGGCCACAGATACGCAGTATTTT.

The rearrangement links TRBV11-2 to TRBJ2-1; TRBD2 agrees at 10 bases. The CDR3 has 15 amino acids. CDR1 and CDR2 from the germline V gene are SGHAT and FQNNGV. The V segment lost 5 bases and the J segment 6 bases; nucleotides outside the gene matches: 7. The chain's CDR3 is CASSPLAGASNEQFF. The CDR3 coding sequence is TGTGCCAGCAGCCCCCTAGCGGGAGCGTCCAATGAGCAGTTCTTC.

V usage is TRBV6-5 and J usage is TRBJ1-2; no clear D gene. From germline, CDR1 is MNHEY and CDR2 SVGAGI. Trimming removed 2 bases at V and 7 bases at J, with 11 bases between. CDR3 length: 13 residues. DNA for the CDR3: TGTGCCAGCAGTTACGTCGGAAGCGGTGGCTACACCTTC. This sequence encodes CASSYVGSGGYTF.

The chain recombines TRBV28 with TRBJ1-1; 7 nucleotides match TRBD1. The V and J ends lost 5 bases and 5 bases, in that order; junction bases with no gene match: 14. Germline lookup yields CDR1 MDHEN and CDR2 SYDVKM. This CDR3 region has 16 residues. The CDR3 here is CASSPAGQGESTEAFF. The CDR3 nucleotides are TGTGCCAGCAGTCCCGCCGGGCAGGGGGAATCGACTGAAGCTTTCTTT.

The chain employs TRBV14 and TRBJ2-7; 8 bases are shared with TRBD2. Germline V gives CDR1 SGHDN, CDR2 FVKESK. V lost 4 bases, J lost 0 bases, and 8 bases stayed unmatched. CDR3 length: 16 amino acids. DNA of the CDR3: TGTGCCAGCAGCCGCCGTTCGGGGGGGACCTCCTACGAGCAGTACTTC. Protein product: CASSRRSGGTSYEQYF.